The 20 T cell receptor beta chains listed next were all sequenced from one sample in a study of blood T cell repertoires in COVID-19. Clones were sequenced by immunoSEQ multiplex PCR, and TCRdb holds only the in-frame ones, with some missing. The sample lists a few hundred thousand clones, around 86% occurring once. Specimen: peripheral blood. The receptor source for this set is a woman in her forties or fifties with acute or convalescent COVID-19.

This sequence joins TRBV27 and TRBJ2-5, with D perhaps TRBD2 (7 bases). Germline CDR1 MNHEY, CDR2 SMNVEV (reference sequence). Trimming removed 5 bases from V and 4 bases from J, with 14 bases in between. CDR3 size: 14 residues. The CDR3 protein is CASSGLGGAETQYF. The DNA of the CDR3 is TGTGCCAGCAGTGGCTTGGGGGGGGCAGAGACCCAGTACTTC.

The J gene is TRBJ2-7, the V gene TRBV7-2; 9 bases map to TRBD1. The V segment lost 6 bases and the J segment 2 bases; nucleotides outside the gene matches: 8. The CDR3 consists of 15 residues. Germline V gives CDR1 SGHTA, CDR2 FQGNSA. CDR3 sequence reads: CASSLTGTGTYEQYF. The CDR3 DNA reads TGTGCCAGCAGTTTGACCGGGACAGGGACCTACGAGCAGTACTTC.

DNA for the CDR3: TGTGCCAGCAGCCCGAGGGGGCTGGAAGATACGCAGTATTTT. The encoded protein is CASSPRGLEDTQYF. The chain links TRBV5-8 to TRBJ2-3; 7 bases map to TRBD1. The CDR3 runs to 14 residues. Trimming took 4 bases from V and 5 from J; bases not matched to a gene: 7. Germline CDR1 SGHTS, CDR2 YDEGEE. The full variable domain, rest sourced from reference TRBV5-8 and TRBJ2-3, is EAGVTQSPTHLIKTRGQQATLRCSPISGHTSVYWYQQALGLGLQFLLWYDEGEERNRGNFPPRFSGRQFPNYSSELNVNALELEDSALYLCASSPRGLEDTQYFGPGTRLTVL.

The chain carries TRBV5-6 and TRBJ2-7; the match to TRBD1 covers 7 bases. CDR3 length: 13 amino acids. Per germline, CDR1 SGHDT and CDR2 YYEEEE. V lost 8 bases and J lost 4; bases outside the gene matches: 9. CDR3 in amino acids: CASRAGTAYEQYF. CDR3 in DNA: TGTGCCAGTCGTGCCGGGACAGCTTACGAGCAGTACTTC.

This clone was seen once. CDR3 bases: TGTGCCAGCAGCCAAGATGAGGGTAGGGCTGGAAACACCATATATTTT. This gives the protein CASSQDEGRAGNTIYF. The chain links TRBV4-2 to TRBJ1-3; the D is unclear. The CDR3 spans 16 residues. In germline, CDR1 is LGHNA, CDR2 YNFKEQ. V was shortened by 0 bases and J by 2 bases, with 11 bases between the two germline ends.

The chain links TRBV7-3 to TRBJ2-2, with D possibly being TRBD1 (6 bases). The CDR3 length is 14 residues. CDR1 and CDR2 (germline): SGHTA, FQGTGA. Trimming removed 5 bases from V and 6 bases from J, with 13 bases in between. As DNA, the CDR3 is TGTGCCAGCAGCCCAGGGACAACCGCCGGGGAGCTGTTTTTT. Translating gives CASSPGTTAGELFF.

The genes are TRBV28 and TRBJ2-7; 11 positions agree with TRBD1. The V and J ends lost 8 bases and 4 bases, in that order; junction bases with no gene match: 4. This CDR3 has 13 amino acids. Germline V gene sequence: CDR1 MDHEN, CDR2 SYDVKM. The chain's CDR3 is CASGGQGEYEQYF. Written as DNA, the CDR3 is TGTGCCAGCGGGGGACAGGGGGAGTACGAGCAGTACTTC.

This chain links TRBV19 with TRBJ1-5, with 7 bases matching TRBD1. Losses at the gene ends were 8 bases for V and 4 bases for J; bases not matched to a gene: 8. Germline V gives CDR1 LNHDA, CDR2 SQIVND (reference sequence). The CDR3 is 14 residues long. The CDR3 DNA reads TGTGCCAGTCGAAGGGGGCAGGGGAATCAGCCCCAGCATTTT. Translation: CASRRGQGNQPQHF.

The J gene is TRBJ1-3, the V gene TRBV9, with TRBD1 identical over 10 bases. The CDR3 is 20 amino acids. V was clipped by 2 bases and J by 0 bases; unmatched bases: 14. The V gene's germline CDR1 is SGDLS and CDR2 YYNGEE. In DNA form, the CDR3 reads TGTGCCAGCAGCGTTTCCCCGAGGGACAGGGGACAACGCTCTGGAAACACCATATATTTT. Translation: CASSVSPRDRGQRSGNTIYF. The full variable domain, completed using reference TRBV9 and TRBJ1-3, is DSGVTQTPKHLITATGQRVTLRCSPRSGDLSVYWYQQSLDQGLQFLIQYYNGEERAKGNILERFSAQQFPDLHSELNLSSLELGDSALYFCASSVSPRDRGQRSGNTIYFGEGSWLTVV.

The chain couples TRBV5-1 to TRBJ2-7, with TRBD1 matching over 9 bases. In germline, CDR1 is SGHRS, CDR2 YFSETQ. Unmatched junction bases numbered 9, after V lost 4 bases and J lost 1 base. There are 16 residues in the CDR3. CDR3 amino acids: CASSPGQGYPSYEQYF. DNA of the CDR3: TGCGCCAGCAGCCCCGGACAGGGGTATCCTTCCTACGAGCAGTACTTC.

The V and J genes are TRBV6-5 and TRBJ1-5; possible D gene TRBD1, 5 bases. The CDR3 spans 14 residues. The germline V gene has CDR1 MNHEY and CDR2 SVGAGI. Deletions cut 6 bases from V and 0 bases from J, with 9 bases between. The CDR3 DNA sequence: TGTGCCAGCAGGACAGCAGTTAGCAATCAGCCCCAGCATTTT. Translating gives CASRTAVSNQPQHF.

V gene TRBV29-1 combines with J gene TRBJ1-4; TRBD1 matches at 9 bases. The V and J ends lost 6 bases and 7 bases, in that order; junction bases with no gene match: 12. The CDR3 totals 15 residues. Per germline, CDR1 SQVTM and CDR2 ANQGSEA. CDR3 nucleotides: TGCAGCGTGGGGGAGCGTCGACAGGGGGGTGAAAAACTGTTTTTT. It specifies CSVGERRQGGEKLFF.

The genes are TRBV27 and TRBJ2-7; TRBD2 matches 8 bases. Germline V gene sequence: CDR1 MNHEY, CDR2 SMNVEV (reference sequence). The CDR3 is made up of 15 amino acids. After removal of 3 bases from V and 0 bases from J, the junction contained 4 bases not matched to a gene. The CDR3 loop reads CASSFVAGSSYEQYF. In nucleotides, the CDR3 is TGTGCCAGCAGTTTTGTAGCGGGGAGCTCCTACGAGCAGTACTTC.

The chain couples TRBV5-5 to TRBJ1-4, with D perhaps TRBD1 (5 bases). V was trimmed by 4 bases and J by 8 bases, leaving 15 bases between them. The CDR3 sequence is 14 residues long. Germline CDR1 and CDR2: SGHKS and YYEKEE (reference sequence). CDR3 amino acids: CASSHAGGGEKLFF. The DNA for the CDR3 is TGTGCCAGCAGCCACGCGGGGGGAGGAGAAAAACTGTTTTTT.

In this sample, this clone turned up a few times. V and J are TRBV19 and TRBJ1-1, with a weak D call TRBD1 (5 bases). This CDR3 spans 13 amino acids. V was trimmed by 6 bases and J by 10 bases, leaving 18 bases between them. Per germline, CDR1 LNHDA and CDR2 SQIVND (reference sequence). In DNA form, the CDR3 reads TGTGCCAGTAGCCGGGACGGGGGATTAGGAGCTTTCTTT. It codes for CASSRDGGLGAFF.

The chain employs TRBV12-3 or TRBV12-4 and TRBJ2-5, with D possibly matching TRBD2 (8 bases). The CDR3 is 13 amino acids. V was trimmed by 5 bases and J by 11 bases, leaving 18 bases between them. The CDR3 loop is CASSPGGAGDQYF. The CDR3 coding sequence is TGTGCCAGCAGTCCAGGGGGAGCGGGAGATCAGTACTTC.

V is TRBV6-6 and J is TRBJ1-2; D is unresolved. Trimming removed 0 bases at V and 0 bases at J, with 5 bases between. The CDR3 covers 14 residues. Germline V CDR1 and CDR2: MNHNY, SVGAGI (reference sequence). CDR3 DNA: TGTGCCAGCAGTTACTCCCGAGCTAACTATGGCTACACCTTC. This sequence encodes CASSYSRANYGYTF.

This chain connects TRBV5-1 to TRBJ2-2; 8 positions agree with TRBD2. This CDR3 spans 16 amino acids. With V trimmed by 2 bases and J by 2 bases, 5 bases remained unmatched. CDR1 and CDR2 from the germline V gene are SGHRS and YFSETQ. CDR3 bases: TGCGCCAGCAGCTTTAGCGGGACTTCTAACACCGGGGAGCTGTTTTTT. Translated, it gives CASSFSGTSNTGELFF.

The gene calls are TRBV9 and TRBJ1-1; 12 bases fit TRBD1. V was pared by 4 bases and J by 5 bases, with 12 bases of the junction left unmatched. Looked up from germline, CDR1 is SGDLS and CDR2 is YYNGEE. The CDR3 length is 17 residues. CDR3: CASSPRGQGALPTEAFF. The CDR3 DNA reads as TGTGCCAGCAGCCCGAGGGGACAGGGGGCGCTTCCTACTGAAGCTTTCTTT.

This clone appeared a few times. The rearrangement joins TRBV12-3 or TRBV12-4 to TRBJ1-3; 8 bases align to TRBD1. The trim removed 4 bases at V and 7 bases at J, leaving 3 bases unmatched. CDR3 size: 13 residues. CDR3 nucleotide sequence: TGTGCCAGCAGTTCGGACAGGGCGAACACCATATATTTT. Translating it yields CASSSDRANTIYF.